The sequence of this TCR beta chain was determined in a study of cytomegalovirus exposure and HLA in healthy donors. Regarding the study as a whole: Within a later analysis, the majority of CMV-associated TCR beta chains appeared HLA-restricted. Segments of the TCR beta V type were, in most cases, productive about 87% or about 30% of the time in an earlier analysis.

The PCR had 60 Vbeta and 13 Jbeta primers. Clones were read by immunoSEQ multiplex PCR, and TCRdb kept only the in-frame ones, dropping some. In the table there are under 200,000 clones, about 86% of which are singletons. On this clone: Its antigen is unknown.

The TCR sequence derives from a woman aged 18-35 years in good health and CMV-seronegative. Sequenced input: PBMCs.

CDR3 coding DNA: TGTGCCAGCAGCCGCGCCCAAGAGACCCAGTACTTC. Translation gives CASSRAQETQYF. This chain uses TRBV7-6 with TRBJ2-5; no reliable D call. The CDR3 length is 12 residues. Trimming took off 5 bases at V and 1 base at J, with 5 bases between the two ends. Germline V gives CDR1 SGHVS, CDR2 FNYEAQ.